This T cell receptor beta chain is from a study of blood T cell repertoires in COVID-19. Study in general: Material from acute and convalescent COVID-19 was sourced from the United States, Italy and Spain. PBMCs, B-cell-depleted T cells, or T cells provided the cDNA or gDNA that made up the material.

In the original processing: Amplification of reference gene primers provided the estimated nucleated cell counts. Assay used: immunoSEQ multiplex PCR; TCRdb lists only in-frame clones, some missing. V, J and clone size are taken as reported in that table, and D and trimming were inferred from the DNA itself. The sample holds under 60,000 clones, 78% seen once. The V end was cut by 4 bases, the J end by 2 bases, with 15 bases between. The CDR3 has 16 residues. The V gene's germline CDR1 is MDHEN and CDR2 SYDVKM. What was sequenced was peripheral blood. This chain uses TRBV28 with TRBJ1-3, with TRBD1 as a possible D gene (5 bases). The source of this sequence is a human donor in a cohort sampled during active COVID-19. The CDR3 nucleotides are TGTGCCAGCAGTTCCTCCAAGGGAGGGGCTGGAAACACCATATATTTT. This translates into CASSSSKGGAGNTIYF. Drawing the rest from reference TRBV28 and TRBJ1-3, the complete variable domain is DVKVTQSSRYLVKRTGEKVFLECVQDMDHENMFWYRQDPGLGLRLIYFSYDVKMKEKGDIPEGYSVSREKKERFSLILESASTNQTSMYLCASSSSKGGAGNTIYFGEGSWLTVV.